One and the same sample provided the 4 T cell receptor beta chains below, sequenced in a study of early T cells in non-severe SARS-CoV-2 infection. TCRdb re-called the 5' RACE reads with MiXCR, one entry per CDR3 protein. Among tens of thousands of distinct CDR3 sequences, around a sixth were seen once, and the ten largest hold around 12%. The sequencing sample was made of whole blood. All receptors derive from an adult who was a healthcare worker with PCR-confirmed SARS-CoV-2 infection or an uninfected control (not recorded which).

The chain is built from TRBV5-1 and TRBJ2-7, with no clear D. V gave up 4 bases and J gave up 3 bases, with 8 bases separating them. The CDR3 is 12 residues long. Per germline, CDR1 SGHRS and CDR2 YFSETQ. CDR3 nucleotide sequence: TGCGCCAGCAGCCCCGACCGCTACGAGCAGTACTTC. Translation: CASSPDRYEQYF. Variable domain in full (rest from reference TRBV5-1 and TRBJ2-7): KAGVTQTPRYLIKTRGQQVTLSCSPISGHRSVSWYQQTPGQGLQFLFEYFSETQRNKGNFPGRFSGRQFSNSRSEMNVSTLELGDSALYLCASSPDRYEQYFGPGTRLTVT.

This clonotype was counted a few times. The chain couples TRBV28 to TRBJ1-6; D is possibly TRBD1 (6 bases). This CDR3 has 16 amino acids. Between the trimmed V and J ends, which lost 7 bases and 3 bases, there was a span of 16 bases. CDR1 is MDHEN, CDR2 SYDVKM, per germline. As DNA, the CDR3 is TGTGCCAGCAAGCTCCTGCAAGGGGGCTATAATTCACCCCTCCACTTT. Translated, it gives CASKLLQGGYNSPLHF.

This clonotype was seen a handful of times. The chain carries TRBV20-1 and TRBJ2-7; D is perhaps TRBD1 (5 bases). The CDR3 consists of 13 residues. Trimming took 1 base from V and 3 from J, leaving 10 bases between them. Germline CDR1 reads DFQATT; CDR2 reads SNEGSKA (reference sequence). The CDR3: CSARGRAGYEQYF. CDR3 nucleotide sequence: TGCAGTGCTAGAGGCAGGGCTGGCTACGAGCAGTACTTC.

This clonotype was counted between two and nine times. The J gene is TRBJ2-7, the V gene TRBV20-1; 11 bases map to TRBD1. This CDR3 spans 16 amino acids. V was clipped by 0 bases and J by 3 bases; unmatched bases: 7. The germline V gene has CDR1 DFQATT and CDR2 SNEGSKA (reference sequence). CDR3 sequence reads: CSARDFPGTGGYEQYF. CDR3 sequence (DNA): TGCAGTGCTAGAGATTTCCCTGGGACAGGGGGCTACGAGCAGTACTTC.